This T cell receptor (beta chain) originates from a study of blood T cell dynamics during melanoma immunotherapy. Germline V CDR1 and CDR2: SGHAT, FQNNGV. The CDR3 is 16 residues long. Deletions cut 5 bases from V and 2 bases from J, with 15 bases between. This sample's time point: pre-treatment baseline. Produced via immunoSEQ multiplex PCR; TCRdb's table is partial and in-frame only. Of 14,000 or so clones listed, around 86% are singletons. The TCR comes from a human donor with melanoma. The material sequenced was blood, taken from a patient treated with checkpoint blockade. The genes are TRBV11-2 and TRBJ2-2; D is perhaps TRBD1 (6 bases). For the CDR3, the DNA is TGTGCCAGCAGCATACAGGGCCCCCTTAACACCGGGGAGCTGTTTTTT. Translating gives CASSIQGPLNTGELFF.